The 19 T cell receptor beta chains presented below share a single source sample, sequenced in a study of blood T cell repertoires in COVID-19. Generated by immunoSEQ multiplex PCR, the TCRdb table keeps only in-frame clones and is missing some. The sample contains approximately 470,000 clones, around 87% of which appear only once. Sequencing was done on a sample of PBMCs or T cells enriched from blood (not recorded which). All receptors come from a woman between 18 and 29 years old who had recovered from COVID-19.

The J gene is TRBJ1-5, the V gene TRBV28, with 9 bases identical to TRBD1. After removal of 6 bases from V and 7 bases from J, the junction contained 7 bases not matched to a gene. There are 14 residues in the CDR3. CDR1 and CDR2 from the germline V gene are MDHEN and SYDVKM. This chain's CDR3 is CASRVQGAGQPQHF. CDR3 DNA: TGTGCCAGCAGAGTACAGGGGGCTGGGCAGCCCCAGCATTTT. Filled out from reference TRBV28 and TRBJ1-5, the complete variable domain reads DVKVTQSSRYLVKRTGEKVFLECVQDMDHENMFWYRQDPGLGLRLIYFSYDVKMKEKGDIPEGYSVSREKKERFSLILESASTNQTSMYLCASRVQGAGQPQHFGDGTRLSIL.

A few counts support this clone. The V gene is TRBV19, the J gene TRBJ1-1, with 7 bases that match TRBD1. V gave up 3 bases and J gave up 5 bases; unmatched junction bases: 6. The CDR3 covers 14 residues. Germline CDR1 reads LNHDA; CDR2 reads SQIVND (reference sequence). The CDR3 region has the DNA TGTGCCAGTAGTATCGGGACAGAAAGGACTGAAGCTTTCTTT. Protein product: CASSIGTERTEAFF.

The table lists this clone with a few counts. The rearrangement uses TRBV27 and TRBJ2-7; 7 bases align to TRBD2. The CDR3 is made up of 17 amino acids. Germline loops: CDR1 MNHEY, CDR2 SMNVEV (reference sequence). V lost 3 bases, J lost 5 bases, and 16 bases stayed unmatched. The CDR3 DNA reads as TGTGCCAGCAGTTTGGGGGGGATCTTCCGGACGAGGAACGAGCAGTACTTC. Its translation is CASSLGGIFRTRNEQYF.

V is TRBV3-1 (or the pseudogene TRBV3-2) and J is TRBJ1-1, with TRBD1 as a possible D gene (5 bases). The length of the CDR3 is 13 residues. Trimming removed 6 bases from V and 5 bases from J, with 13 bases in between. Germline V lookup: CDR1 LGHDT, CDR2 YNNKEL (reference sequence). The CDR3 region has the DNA TGTGCCAGCAGAGGGGCTGGTAGAACTGAAGCTTTCTTT. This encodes CASRGAGRTEAFF.

DNA of the CDR3: TGTGCCAGCATCCCTCGGCCGGGGGGTAACTATGGCTACACCTTC. Its translation: CASIPRPGGNYGYTF. The chain carries TRBV5-6 and TRBJ1-2; TRBD1 is a possible D gene (5 bases). Germline V gene sequence: CDR1 SGHDT, CDR2 YYEEEE. The V end was cut by 6 bases, the J end by 1 base, with 16 bases between. The CDR3 has 15 residues.

The CDR3 coding sequence is TGTGCCAGCAGTCTAGTTGGAGGAAGCAATCAGCCCCAGCATTTT. It yields the protein CASSLVGGSNQPQHF. This chain uses TRBV6-5 with TRBJ1-5; D is ambiguous. The germline gives CDR1 MNHEY, CDR2 SVGAGI. This CDR3 has 15 residues. The V and J ends lost 5 bases and 1 base respectively, with 12 bases between them.

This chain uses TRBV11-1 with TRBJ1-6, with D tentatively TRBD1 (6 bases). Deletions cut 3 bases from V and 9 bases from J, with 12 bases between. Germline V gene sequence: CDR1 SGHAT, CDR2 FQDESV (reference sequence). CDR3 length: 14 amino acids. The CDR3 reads CASSLSQGRSPLHF. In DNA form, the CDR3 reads TGTGCCAGCAGCTTGAGCCAGGGGCGTTCACCCCTCCACTTT.

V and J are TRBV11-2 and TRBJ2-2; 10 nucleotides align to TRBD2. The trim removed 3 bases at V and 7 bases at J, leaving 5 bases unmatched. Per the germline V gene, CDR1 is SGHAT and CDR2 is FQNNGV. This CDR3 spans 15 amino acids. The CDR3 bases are TGTGCCAGCAGCTTTAAACTAGCGGGGTTCGGGGAGCTGTTTTTT. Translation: CASSFKLAGFGELFF.

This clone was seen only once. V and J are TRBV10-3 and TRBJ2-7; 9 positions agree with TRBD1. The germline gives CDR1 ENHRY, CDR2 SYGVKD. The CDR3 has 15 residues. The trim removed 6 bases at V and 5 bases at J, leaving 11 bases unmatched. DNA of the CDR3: TGTGCCATCAGCCCAAAAACCGGGACAGGGCACGAGCAGTACTTC. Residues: CAISPKTGTGHEQYF.

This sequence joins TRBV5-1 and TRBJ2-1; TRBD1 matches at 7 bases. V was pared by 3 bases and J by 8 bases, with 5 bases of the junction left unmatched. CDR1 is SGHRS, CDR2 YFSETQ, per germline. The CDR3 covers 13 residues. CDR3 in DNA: TGCGCCAGCAGCTCGACAGGGCGGGATGAGCAGTTCTTC. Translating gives CASSSTGRDEQFF.

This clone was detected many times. CDR3 nucleotide sequence: TGTGCCAGCAGTCTCTATCCCCCCGGGGACTCCTATAATTCACCCCTCCACTTT. Protein sequence: CASSLYPPGDSYNSPLHF. The chain is built from TRBV6-6 and TRBJ1-6; D ambiguous. Trimming removed 5 bases from V and 0 bases from J, with 17 bases in between. This CDR3 spans 18 amino acids. Germline CDR1 reads MNHNY; CDR2 reads SVGAGI (reference sequence).

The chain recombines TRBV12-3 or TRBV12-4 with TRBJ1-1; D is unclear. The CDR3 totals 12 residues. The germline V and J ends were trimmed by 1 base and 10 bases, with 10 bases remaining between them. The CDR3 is CASSLGRFRAFF. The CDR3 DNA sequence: TGTGCCAGCAGTTTAGGGAGGTTCCGAGCTTTCTTT.

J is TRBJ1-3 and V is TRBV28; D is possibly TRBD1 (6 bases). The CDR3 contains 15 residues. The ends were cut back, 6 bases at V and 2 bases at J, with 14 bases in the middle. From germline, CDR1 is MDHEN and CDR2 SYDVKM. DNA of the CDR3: TGTGCCAGCAGCCTCGCAGGGGTACCTGGAAACACCATATATTTT. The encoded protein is CASSLAGVPGNTIYF.

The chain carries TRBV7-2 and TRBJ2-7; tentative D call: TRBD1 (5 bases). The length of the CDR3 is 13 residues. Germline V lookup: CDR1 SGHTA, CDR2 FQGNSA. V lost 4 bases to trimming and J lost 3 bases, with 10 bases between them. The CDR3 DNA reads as TGTGCCAGCAGCTCCCGACAGAACTACGAGCAGTACTTC. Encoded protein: CASSSRQNYEQYF.

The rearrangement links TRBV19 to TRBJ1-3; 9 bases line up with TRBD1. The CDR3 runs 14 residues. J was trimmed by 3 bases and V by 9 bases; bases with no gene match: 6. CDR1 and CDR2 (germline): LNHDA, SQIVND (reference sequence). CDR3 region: CASEQGAGGNTIYF. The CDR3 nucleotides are TGTGCCAGCGAACAGGGGGCCGGTGGAAACACCATATATTTT. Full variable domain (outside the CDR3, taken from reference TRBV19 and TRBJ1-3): DGGITQSPKYLFRKEGQNVTLSCEQNLNHDAMYWYRQDPGQGLRLIYYSQIVNDFQKGDIAEGYSVSREKKESFPLTVTSAQKNPTAFYLCASEQGAGGNTIYFGEGSWLTVV.

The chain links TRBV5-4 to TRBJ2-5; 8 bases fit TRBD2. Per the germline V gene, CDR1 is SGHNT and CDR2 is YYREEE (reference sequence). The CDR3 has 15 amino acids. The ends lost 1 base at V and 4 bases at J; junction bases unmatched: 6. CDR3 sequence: CASSLRGGLAETQYF. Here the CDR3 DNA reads TGTGCCAGCAGCTTGCGGGGGGGGCTCGCAGAGACCCAGTACTTC.

The CDR3 spells CASGLVLSRQEHNEQFF. The CDR3 DNA reads as TGTGCTAGTGGTTTGGTACTATCGAGACAGGAACACAATGAGCAGTTCTTC. This chain links TRBV12-5 with TRBJ2-1; perhaps TRBD1 as D (6 bases). Germline-derived CDR1 and CDR2 are LGHNT and FRNRAP. V was shortened by 0 bases and J by 5 bases, with 17 bases between the two germline ends. The CDR3 contains 17 residues.

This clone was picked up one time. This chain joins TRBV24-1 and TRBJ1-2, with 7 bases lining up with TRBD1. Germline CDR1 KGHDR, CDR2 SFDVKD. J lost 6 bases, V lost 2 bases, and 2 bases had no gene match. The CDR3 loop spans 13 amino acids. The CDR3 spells CATSDSDRNGYTF. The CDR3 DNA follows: TGTGCCACCAGTGATTCGGACAGGAATGGCTACACCTTC.

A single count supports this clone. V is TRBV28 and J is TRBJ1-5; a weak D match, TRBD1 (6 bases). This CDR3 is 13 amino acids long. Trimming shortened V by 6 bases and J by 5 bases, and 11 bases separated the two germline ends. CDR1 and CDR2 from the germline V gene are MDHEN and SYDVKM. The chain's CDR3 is CASSTGNDQPQHF. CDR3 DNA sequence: TGTGCCAGCAGCACAGGGAACGATCAGCCCCAGCATTTT.